These T cell receptor beta chains were read from a single sample in a study of cytomegalovirus exposure and HLA in healthy donors. Sequencing used immunoSEQ multiplex PCR; TCRdb keeps in-frame clones, though not all of them. Among some 190,000 clones listed, 70% to 85% were seen once. What was sequenced was PBMCs. The origin of the receptors is a young man in good health and CMV-seronegative. The CDR3 runs from the conserved cysteine through the conserved F or W. The D gene is left open where the match is weak. Some rows mark clone size as missing; the rest say once, few, many or name a class of expanded clone.

v_call	clone_size	j_call	d_call	cdr3_nt	cdr3_aa
TRBV30	NA	TRBJ2-7	TRBD1	TGTGCCTGGAACAGGGGGCATGGGGACGAGCAGTACTTC	CAWNRGHGDEQYF
TRBV4-2	NA	TRBJ2-3	NA	TGTGCCAGCAGCCAAGAACCTCCGCTAGGCACAGATACGCAGTATTTT	CASSQEPPLGTDTQYF
TRBV7-7	NA	TRBJ2-5	TRBD2	TGTGCTAGCAGCTTTGGGACTAGCGGGGGGGCCGGAGAGACCCAGTACTTC	CASSFGTSGGAGETQYF
TRBV7-8	NA	TRBJ2-3	NA	TGTGCCAGCAGCTCCCCCTCTCGAGTGGCAGATACGCAGTATTTT	CASSSPSRVADTQYF
TRBV4-2	NA	TRBJ2-2	NA	TGTGCCAGCAGCTGGTTCGAGGGAAGGACCGGGGAGCTGTTTTTT	CASSWFEGRTGELFF
TRBV4-2	NA	TRBJ1-4	TRBD1	TGTGCCAGCAGCCGCCTATTGCCGGGACAGGGAAGAGAAAAACTGTTTTTT	CASSRLLPGQGREKLFF
TRBV6-1	few	TRBJ1-2	TRBD1	TGTGCCAGCAGTGAAAGGGGACAGGGTTCGTTCGGCTACACCTTC	CASSERGQGSFGYTF
TRBV11-2	NA	TRBJ2-1	TRBD2	TGTGCCAGCTGGGGGGGGAGATCCTACAATGAGCAGTTCTTC	CASWGGRSYNEQFF
TRBV7-2	NA	TRBJ1-1	NA	TGTGCCAGCAGCCTCTTGAACACTGAAGCTTTCTTT	CASSLLNTEAFF
TRBV9	few	TRBJ2-5	TRBD1	TGTGCCAGCAGCCTTGGGACAGGGGGCGGGGAGACCCAGTACTTC	CASSLGTGGGETQYF
TRBV7-9	NA	TRBJ1-1	NA	TGTGCCAGCAGCCTCACAAACGGGGGCACTGAAGCTTTCTTT	CASSLTNGGTEAFF
TRBV19	NA	TRBJ2-5	TRBD2	TGTGCCAGTAGTAGGGGACTACAAGAGACCCAGTACTTC	CASSRGLQETQYF
TRBV7-9	NA	TRBJ2-7	TRBD2	TGTGCCAGCAGTTCTGGACTAGCGGGAGGCCACGAGCAGTACTTC	CASSSGLAGGHEQYF
TRBV18	NA	TRBJ1-1	NA	TGTGCCAGCTCCCCTCTAAGTGAGCTGGCTGAAGCTTTCTTT	CASSPLSELAEAFF
TRBV4-3	few	TRBJ2-3	NA	TGCGCCAGCAGCCAAGTAGGCGGGGAAGGGGATACGCAGTATTTT	CASSQVGGEGDTQYF
TRBV30	NA	TRBJ1-5	TRBD1	TGTGCCTGGAGTGCACAGGGGTATAGCAATCAGCCCCAGCATTTT	CAWSAQGYSNQPQHF
TRBV2	NA	TRBJ2-2	NA	TGTGCCAGCAGACCCTGGCAGGGGGGCGGGGAGCTGTTTTTT	CASRPWQGGGELFF
TRBV29-1	NA	TRBJ2-1	TRBD2	TGCAGCGTTATTAGCGGGGGGCCAATAGATGAGCAGTTCTTC	CSVISGGPIDEQFF
TRBV7-2	NA	TRBJ2-7	NA	TGTGCCAGCAGCCCCTCAATCGGGGGAGGGGGGTACGAGCAGTACTTC	CASSPSIGGGGYEQYF
TRBV6-5	NA	TRBJ1-6	NA	TGTGCCAGCAATCCTTTGGGGCCCGATAATTCACCCCTCCACTTT	CASNPLGPDNSPLHF
TRBV30	NA	TRBJ2-7	NA	TGTGCCTGGAACGGGGGGCACTCCTACGAGCAGTACTTC	CAWNGGHSYEQYF
TRBV28	once	TRBJ2-7	TRBD2	TGTGCCAGCAGTCCGTGGACTAGCGGGAGATTCGACGAGCAGTACTTC	CASSPWTSGRFDEQYF
TRBV7-8	NA	TRBJ2-1	TRBD1	TGTGCCAGCAGCTACGATTTGCACAGGGGGTTAAATGAGCAGTTCTTC	CASSYDLHRGLNEQFF
TRBV2	NA	TRBJ1-2	NA	TGTGCCACCAAGACAAGCTTTAACTATGGCTACACCTTC	CATKTSFNYGYTF
TRBV30	NA	TRBJ2-5	NA	TGTGCCTGGAGTGTACTGCGAGGTCGGGGGGAGACCCAGTACTTC	CAWSVLRGRGETQYF